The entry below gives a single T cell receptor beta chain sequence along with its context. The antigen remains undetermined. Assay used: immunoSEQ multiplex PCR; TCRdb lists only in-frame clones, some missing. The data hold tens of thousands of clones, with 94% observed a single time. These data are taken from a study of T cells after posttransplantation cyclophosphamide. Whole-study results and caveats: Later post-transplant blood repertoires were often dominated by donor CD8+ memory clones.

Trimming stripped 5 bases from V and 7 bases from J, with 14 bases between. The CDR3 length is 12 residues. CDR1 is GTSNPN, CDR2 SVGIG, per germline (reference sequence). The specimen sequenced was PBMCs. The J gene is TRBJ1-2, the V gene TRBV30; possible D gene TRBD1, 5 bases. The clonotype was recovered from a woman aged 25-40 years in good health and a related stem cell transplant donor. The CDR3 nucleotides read TGTGCCTGGGCCCCCCCGGGGGGTGGCTACACCTTC. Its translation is CAWAPPGGGYTF.